These 24 T cell receptor beta chains originate from one sample sequenced in a study of OX40 agonist ivuxolimab in advanced cancers. Clones were read by immunoSEQ multiplex PCR, and TCRdb kept only the in-frame ones, dropping some. The data show around 140,000 clones, 90% seen once. The sequencing here drew on CD4+ or CD8+ T cells sorted from blood, taken in a trial of the OX40 agonist ivuxolimab. The origin of the receptors is an adult with an advanced solid tumor such as melanoma, head and neck, liver or kidney cancer.

The genes are TRBV27 and TRBJ2-7, with D perhaps given as TRBD1 or TRBD2 (5 bases each). CDR1 and CDR2 (germline): MNHEY, SMNVEV (reference sequence). This CDR3 has 16 amino acids. V was pared by 6 bases and J by 3 bases, with 21 bases between. CDR3 sequence: CASSLGPGAESYEQYF. The CDR3 nucleotides read TGTGCCAGCAGCTTGGGACCTGGCGCGGAGAGCTACGAGCAGTACTTC.

The chain combines TRBV27 with TRBJ2-7, with 7 positions matching TRBD1. CDR1 and CDR2 (germline): MNHEY, SMNVEV (reference sequence). V trimming: 5 bases; J trimming: 5 bases; junction bases outside the gene matches: 6. The CDR3 totals 13 residues. CDR3 loop: CASSRQGFHEQYF. In nucleotides, the CDR3 is TGTGCCAGCAGTCGACAGGGCTTCCACGAGCAGTACTTC.

The table lists this clone with a count of one. V is TRBV7-2 and J is TRBJ1-2; D may be TRBD1 (5 bases). The V end lost 1 base, the J end lost 4 bases, and 13 bases lay between the germline ends. Per the germline V gene, CDR1 is SGHTA and CDR2 is FQGNSA. The CDR3 loop spans 15 amino acids. The DNA for the CDR3 is TGTGCCAGCAGCTTAGAGGGCCAGGGTCTCTATGGCTACACCTTC. Its translation: CASSLEGQGLYGYTF.

The J gene is TRBJ2-1, the V gene TRBV18; 12 positions agree with TRBD2. The CDR3 is 18 residues long. Germline assignment: CDR1 KGHSH and CDR2 LQKENI. Trimming cost V 1 base and J 0 bases; bases outside gene matches: 4. The CDR3 DNA reads TGTGCCAGCTCACCACGGACTAGCGGGGCGAGCTCCTACAATGAGCAGTTCTTC. Amino acid sequence: CASSPRTSGASSYNEQFF. The full variable domain, in which reference TRBV18 and TRBJ2-1 provide the parts outside the CDR3, is NAGVMQNPRHLVRRRGQEARLRCSPMKGHSHVYWYRQLPEEGLKFMVYLQKENIIDESGMPKERFSAEFPKEGPSILRIQQVVRGDSAAYFCASSPRTSGASSYNEQFFGPGTRLTVL.

The V call is TRBV10-3, the J call TRBJ2-5; TRBD2 might be the D (5 bases). The CDR3 spans 17 residues. V dropped 4 bases and J dropped 4 bases, with 22 bases sitting between them. CDR1 and CDR2 from the germline V gene are ENHRY and SYGVKD. This chain's CDR3 is CAISAGRDPLSTETQYF. The CDR3 coding sequence is TGTGCCATCAGTGCCGGCCGGGATCCCCTCAGCACAGAGACCCAGTACTTC.

The V and J genes are TRBV7-9 and TRBJ2-7, with D possibly TRBD2 on 6 matching bases. Trimming took off 8 bases at V and 1 base at J, with 15 bases between the two ends. In germline, CDR1 is SEHNR, CDR2 FQNEAQ (reference sequence). This CDR3 comprises 14 residues. CDR3 in DNA: TGTGCCAGCTCCCCCGGGGGATCGTCCTACGAGCAGTACTTC. It is translated as CASSPGGSSYEQYF. The full variable domain, its missing parts supplied by reference TRBV7-9 and TRBJ2-7, is DTGVSQNPRHKITKRGQNVTFRCDPISEHNRLYWYRQTLGQGPEFLTYFQNEAQLEKSRLLSDRFSAERPKGSFSTLEIQRTEQGDSAMYLCASSPGGSSYEQYFGPGTRLTVT.

In this sample, this clone turned up once. The chain uses TRBV19 and TRBJ2-3; weak D call: TRBD2 (5 bases). Trimming shortened V by 4 bases and J by 4 bases, and 12 bases separated the two germline ends. The germline gives CDR1 LNHDA, CDR2 SQIVND (reference sequence). This CDR3 is built from 14 residues. The chain's CDR3 is CASSTQRPADTQYF. The CDR3 region has the DNA TGTGCCAGTAGTACCCAGCGGCCCGCAGATACGCAGTATTTT.

V and J are TRBV28 and TRBJ1-1; D possibly corresponds to TRBD1 (5 bases). Trimming left V 8 bases short and J 5 bases short, with 15 bases between. This CDR3 region has 13 residues. Germline-derived CDR1 and CDR2 are MDHEN and SYDVKM. The CDR3 DNA is TGTGCCAGCCTTTGGGGCGATGGTACTGAAGCTTTCTTT. Its translation is CASLWGDGTEAFF.

The rearrangement joins TRBV10-3 to TRBJ1-5; 8 positions match TRBD1. The CDR3 is 16 amino acids. Germline CDR1 ENHRY, CDR2 SYGVKD. V shed 5 bases, J shed 4 bases, and the junction held 10 bases outside the gene matches. CDR3 in DNA: TGTGCCATCAGTCCGGAACAACAGGGGGTTAATCAGCCCCAGCATTTT. Protein: CAISPEQQGVNQPQHF.

The rearrangement uses TRBV21-1 and TRBJ2-2; the table's D call, TRBD1, has no DNA check behind it. TRBV21-1 corresponds to a pseudogene. The CDR3 has 18 residues. In DNA form, the CDR3 reads TGTGCCAGCAGCAAAATGGGGCAGGGAAATCGGGACACCGGGGAGCTGTTTTTT. Translated: CASSKMGQGNRDTGELFF.

This rearrangement joins TRBV5-6 to TRBJ1-3; D uncertain. Germline values: CDR1 SGHDT, CDR2 YYEEEE. V lost 6 bases and J 0 bases, leaving 16 bases between the germline ends. The CDR3 runs 16 residues. The CDR3 DNA reads as TGTGCCAGCACCTCGGTGGTCGATAACTCTGGAAACACCATATATTTT. The encoded protein is CASTSVVDNSGNTIYF.

This rearrangement joins TRBV7-6 to TRBJ2-2; D is unclear. Germline V lookup: CDR1 SGHVS, CDR2 FNYEAQ. The CDR3 length is 13 residues. With 4 bases removed from V and 7 bases from J, the gap between germline ends came to 10 bases. The CDR3 DNA reads TGTGCCAGCAGCTCAGGAATCAGCGGGGAGCTGTTTTTT. It yields the protein CASSSGISGELFF.

V usage is TRBV6-1 and J usage is TRBJ2-3, with 9 bases that match TRBD2. Germline-derived CDR1 and CDR2 are MNHNS and SASEGT. The ends lost 8 bases at V and 0 bases at J; junction bases unmatched: 6. The CDR3 runs to 15 residues. CDR3 sequence: CASWSSGKSTDTQYF. The CDR3, as DNA: TGTGCCAGCTGGTCTAGCGGGAAAAGCACAGATACGCAGTATTTT.

In the case of this clone: Compared with germline, one end of the junction differs, possibly owing to a read error. The chain has TRBV14 and TRBJ2-1, with D possibly being TRBD1 (7 bases). CDR1 is SGHDN, CDR2 FVKESK, per germline. The CDR3 sequence is 12 residues long. DNA for the CDR3: TGTGCCAGCAGCCGGGACAGTCGGGGGCGAATCTTC. Translation gives CASSRDSRGRIF.

The genes are TRBV12-5 and TRBJ2-7; D could derive from TRBD1 or TRBD2 (6 bases each). The germline V gene encodes CDR1 LGHNT and CDR2 FRNRAP. The CDR3 extends over 13 amino acids. V was pared by 5 bases and J by 7 bases, with 15 bases between. CDR3 protein: CASGPRDNWEQYF. CDR3 nucleotides: TGTGCTAGTGGTCCGCGGGACAACTGGGAGCAGTACTTC.

V and J are TRBV4-2 and TRBJ2-6; D remains unclear. Germline V gives CDR1 LGHNA, CDR2 YNFKEQ. V lost 0 bases, J lost 4 bases, and 10 bases lay in between. The CDR3 contains 16 residues. This CDR3 is CASSQDGTGGANVLTF. The CDR3 DNA is TGTGCCAGCAGCCAAGATGGTACTGGGGGGGCCAACGTCCTGACTTTC.

As concerns this clone: The same CDR3 can be traced to other DNA sequences in this sample. This chain uses TRBV18 with TRBJ2-3; no clear D gene. CDR3 length: 12 amino acids. The V gene's germline CDR1 is KGHSH and CDR2 LQKENI. The V gene lost 0 bases and the J gene lost 4 bases, with 2 bases spanning the gap. The CDR3 region is CASSPPADTQYF. The DNA for the CDR3 is TGTGCCAGCTCACCACCCGCAGATACGCAGTATTTT.

The chain carries TRBV27 and TRBJ1-5; D remains unclear. The CDR3 runs to 17 residues. Trimming removed 8 bases at V and 0 bases at J, with 20 bases between. CDR1 MNHEY and CDR2 SMNVEV come from the germline V gene (reference sequence). CDR3 protein: CASGKAPYRDSNQPQHF. CDR3 nucleotide sequence: TGTGCCAGCGGGAAAGCACCCTACCGAGATAGCAATCAGCCCCAGCATTTT.

The chain has TRBV12-5 and TRBJ2-3; possibly TRBD2 for D (6 bases). V was cut by 3 bases and J by 4 bases, with 14 bases left in between. CDR3 length: 15 amino acids. In germline, CDR1 is LGHNT, CDR2 FRNRAP. This CDR3 reads CASGFSGSSADTQYF. Here the CDR3 DNA reads TGTGCTAGTGGTTTCTCCGGGAGTAGCGCAGATACGCAGTATTTT.

The genes are TRBV19 and TRBJ1-2; 10 nucleotides agree with TRBD1. V shed 5 bases, J shed 3 bases, and the junction held 9 bases outside the gene matches. CDR3 length: 16 amino acids. Germline V CDR1 and CDR2: LNHDA, SQIVND (reference sequence). DNA for the CDR3: TGTGCCAGTAGTGACCGGGACAGGGGCAACGACTATGGCTACACCTTC. Its translation is CASSDRDRGNDYGYTF.

The rearrangement uses TRBV7-2 and TRBJ1-1, with D maybe TRBD1 (5 bases). Trimming took off 5 bases at V and 7 bases at J, with 14 bases between the two ends. The CDR3 has 13 residues. Germline values: CDR1 SGHTA, CDR2 FQGNSA. CDR3 sequence: CASSPRDVREAFF. Written as DNA, the CDR3 is TGTGCCAGCAGCCCCCGGGACGTCCGTGAAGCTTTCTTT.

This chain connects TRBV19 to TRBJ1-4; weak D call: TRBD1 (5 bases). V lost 1 base and J lost 5, with 23 bases in between. The CDR3 totals 19 residues. The germline V gene encodes CDR1 LNHDA and CDR2 SQIVND (reference sequence). The CDR3 region has the DNA TGTGCCAGTAGTATAGTCGGGGGGAGCCGGGGACGGCTGAATGAAAAACTGTTTTTT. This gives the protein CASSIVGGSRGRLNEKLFF.

This rearrangement joins TRBV28 to TRBJ1-5; unclear D gene. V was cut by 3 bases and J by 1 base, with 16 bases left in between. CDR1 is MDHEN, CDR2 SYDVKM, per germline. The CDR3 spans 17 residues. As DNA, the CDR3 is TGTGCCAGCAGTTTTGATTCTCCGGGGTTGAGCAATCAGCCCCAGCATTTT. It translates to CASSFDSPGLSNQPQHF. Complete variable domain (other parts from reference TRBV28 and TRBJ1-5): DVKVTQSSRYLVKRTGEKVFLECVQDMDHENMFWYRQDPGLGLRLIYFSYDVKMKEKGDIPEGYSVSREKKERFSLILESASTNQTSMYLCASSFDSPGLSNQPQHFGDGTRLSIL.

V usage is TRBV29-1 and J usage is TRBJ2-5, with TRBD1 matching over 11 bases. The last part of the DNA fits TRBJ2-7 better; the J call may be wrong. This CDR3 is 14 amino acids long. The germline CDR1 and CDR2 sequences are SQVTM and ANQGSEA. The CDR3 nucleotides are TGCAGCGTTGGAAGGGACAGGGGGTGGTACGAGCAGTACTTC. Protein product: CSVGRDRGWYEQYF.